This T cell receptor (beta chain) was retrieved from a study of blood T cell repertoires in COVID-19. About the study: From the United States, Italy and Spain came samples of acute and convalescent COVID-19.

The CDR3 extends over 14 amino acids. CDR1 is LGHNT, CDR2 FRNRAP, per germline. V shed 1 base, J shed 7 bases, and the junction held 4 bases outside the gene matches. This clone was picked up a small number of times. Measured with immunoSEQ multiplex PCR; TCRdb has only the in-frame clones, and not every one. The sample contains under 300,000 clones, around 89% of which appear only once. The receptor was isolated from a woman in her sixties or seventies in a cohort exposed to, infected with or recovered from COVID-19 (not recorded which). This chain links TRBV12-5 with TRBJ1-2; TRBD1 aligns across 9 bases. Material: PBMCs or T cells enriched from blood (not recorded which). The CDR3 protein is CASGLETGGTGYTF. In DNA, the CDR3 is TGTGCTAGTGGTTTGGAGACAGGGGGTACTGGCTACACCTTC. Full variable domain (rest looked up from reference TRBV12-5 and TRBJ1-2): DARVTQTPRHKVTEMGQEVTMRCQPILGHNTVFWYRQTMMQGLELLAYFRNRAPLDDSGMPKDRFSAEMPDATLATLKIQPSEPRDSAVYFCASGLETGGTGYTFGSGTRLTVV.